This T cell receptor (beta chain) was captured by sequencing in a study of blood T cells in healthy people across ages. Combining a sample-barcoded 5' primer with a J-beta primer mix, a second PCR ran for about 7 to 11 cycles. TCRdb recomputed calls from the 5' RACE reads with MiXCR, one row per CDR3 protein. Among approximately 490,000 distinct CDR3 sequences listed, approximately 25% were seen once. V was cut by 0 bases and J by 2 bases, with 5 bases left in between. CDR1 SGHRS and CDR2 YFSETQ come from the germline V gene. The CDR3 length is 13 residues. Findings and limits, study-wide: Unsorted PBMCs prevented conclusive naive versus antigen-experienced comparison.

A note on this clonotype: Its antigen remains unidentified.

The sample was also linked to a second study, of T cells of mothers and their children. That investigation notes: Samples came from a few healthy Caucasian mothers and their six children. An overlap that was slightly higher, though non-significant, was seen in related mother-child pairs versus unrelated pairs.

The chain carries TRBV5-1 and TRBJ1-2; D call uncertain. The sample taken for sequencing was blood. This receptor was identified in a boy aged 10-17 years in good health. CDR3 protein: CASSLEQNYGYTF. The CDR3 DNA reads TGCGCCAGCAGCTTGGAGCAGAACTATGGCTACACCTTC.